These T cell receptor beta chains were read from a single sample in a study of OX40 agonist ivuxolimab in advanced cancers. TCRdb's table, derived via immunoSEQ multiplex PCR, lists solely in-frame clones and lacks some. The repertoire holds 75,000 to 100,000 clones, with roughly nine tenths as singletons. The sample was CD4+ or CD8+ T cells sorted from blood, taken in a trial of the OX40 agonist ivuxolimab. Receptors were obtained from an adult with an advanced solid tumor such as melanoma, head and neck, liver or kidney cancer. Each CDR3 is given with its conserved first and last residue. Each record gives: D gene, V gene, J gene, clone size, CDR3 protein, CDR3 DNA. D genes are given only for firm matches. Not all rows give a size; the values are once, few, many and, for expanded clones, a class.

-	TRBV7-9	TRBJ2-5	-	CASSVGFVTQYF	TGTGCCAGCAGCGTGGGGTTTGTGACCCAGTACTTC
TRBD1	TRBV18	TRBJ2-5	-	CASSPQDRGRETQYF	TGTGCCAGCTCACCTCAGGACAGGGGGCGCGAGACCCAGTACTTC
TRBD2	TRBV5-4	TRBJ2-5	-	CASSAGTSAKQETQYF	TGTGCCAGCAGCGCCGGGACTAGCGCTAAACAAGAGACCCAGTACTTC
TRBD2	TRBV28	TRBJ2-5	-	CASSSGLAGAYF	TGTGCCAGCAGTTCTGGACTAGCGGGAGCGTACTTC
TRBD2	TRBV28	TRBJ2-1	-	CASRVGASGPYNEQFF	TGTGCCAGCAGGGTAGGGGCTAGCGGGCCGTACAATGAGCAGTTCTTC
TRBD1	TRBV7-9	TRBJ2-1	-	CASSFRDRSSYNEQFF	TGTGCCAGCAGCTTCCGGGACAGGTCCTCCTACAATGAGCAGTTCTTC
-	TRBV4-2	TRBJ1-5	few	CASSQDDGTEQPQHF	TGTGCCAGCAGCCAAGATGACGGGACGGAACAGCCCCAGCATTTT
TRBD2	TRBV27	TRBJ2-1	-	CASSFRAVWRESYNEQFF	TGTGCCAGCAGTTTCCGAGCTGTATGGCGGGAGTCCTACAATGAGCAGTTCTTC
TRBD1	TRBV19	TRBJ1-5	-	CASRDRGNQPQHF	TGTGCCAGCCGGGACAGGGGCAATCAGCCCCAGCATTTT
TRBD1	TRBV6-5	TRBJ2-7	-	CASSKSTGAYEQYF	TGTGCCAGCAGTAAATCGACAGGGGCCTACGAGCAGTACTTC
-	TRBV6-4	TRBJ2-3	-	CASSEGLGVTDTQYF	TGTGCCAGCAGTGAGGGCCTTGGGGTAACAGATACGCAGTATTTT
-	TRBV28	TRBJ2-4	-	CASSLLRGVAKNIQYF	TGTGCCAGCAGTTTACTCAGGGGGGTAGCCAAAAACATTCAGTACTTC
TRBD2	TRBV11-2	TRBJ2-7	-	CASSLDPASGLYEQYF	TGTGCCAGCAGCTTAGATCCCGCTAGCGGGCTATACGAGCAGTACTTC
-	TRBV5-1	TRBJ2-1	-	CASSLSRGGSTMSSSQFF	TGCGCCAGCAGCTTGAGCAGGGGGGGTTCTACAATGAGCAGCTCGCAGTTCTTC
TRBD2	TRBV9	TRBJ2-7	-	CASSPRLAGGPEQYF	TGTGCCAGCAGCCCACGACTAGCGGGAGGGCCGGAGCAGTACTTC
TRBD1	TRBV6-5	TRBJ1-2	-	CASSSDRVYGYTF	TGTGCCAGCAGCTCGGACAGGGTCTATGGCTACACCTTC
TRBD2	TRBV2	TRBJ2-5	-	CASGPGGETQYF	TGTGCCAGCGGGCCGGGAGGAGAGACCCAGTACTTC
-	TRBV19	TRBJ1-6	-	CASSRDRTLNSPLHF	TGTGCCAGTAGTCGTGACAGAACTTTAAATTCACCCCTCCACTTT
-	TRBV5-1	TRBJ1-1	-	CASSLGIVAFF	TGCGCCAGCAGCTTGGGCATAGTGGCTTTCTTT
-	TRBV30	TRBJ2-5	-	CAWSRQEETQYF	TGTGCCTGGAGTCGGCAAGAAGAGACCCAGTACTTC
TRBD2	TRBV18	TRBJ2-2	few	CASSPRGAGELFF	TGTGCCAGCTCACCCCGGGGGGCCGGGGAGCTGTTTTTT
-	TRBV6-6	TRBJ2-7	-	CASSYSVLRDEQYF	TGTGCCAGCAGTTACTCGGTGTTACGCGACGAGCAGTACTTC
TRBD2	TRBV19	TRBJ2-3	-	CASRRREGQSDTQYF	TGTGCCAGTAGGAGGCGGGAGGGCCAATCCGATACGCAGTATTTT
-	TRBV7-2	TRBJ1-2	-	CASSLDGGSHYGYTF	TGTGCCAGCAGCTTAGATGGGGGAAGTCACTATGGCTACACCTTC
-	TRBV5-1	TRBJ2-6	-	CASSLGLAPSGANVLTF	TGCGCCAGCAGCTTGGGGCTAGCTCCCTCTGGGGCCAACGTCCTGACTTTC
TRBD1	TRBV18	TRBJ1-1	-	CASSQYGTGPRRAFF	TGTGCCAGCTCACAATACGGGACAGGGCCTCGACGAGCTTTCTTT
-	TRBV4-1	TRBJ2-2	-	CASSQEEANTGELFF	TGCGCCAGCAGCCAAGAGGAAGCGAACACCGGGGAGCTGTTTTTT
TRBD2	TRBV18	TRBJ2-1	-	CASSPLTTSGTYNEQFF	TGTGCCAGCTCACCACTCACAACTAGCGGGACCTACAATGAGCAGTTCTTC
TRBD2	TRBV7-9	TRBJ2-7	-	CASSLSGNYEQYF	TGTGCCAGCAGCTTAAGCGGGAACTACGAGCAGTACTTC
TRBD2	TRBV4-1	TRBJ2-7	-	CASSQDRGAYEQYF	TGCGCCAGCAGCCAAGATCGGGGGGCCTACGAGCAGTACTTC
-	TRBV2	TRBJ1-4	once	CASRPTGGDNEKLFF	TGTGCCAGCAGACCGACCGGGGGTGATAATGAAAAACTGTTTTTT
-	TRBV25-1	TRBJ1-4	-	CASRQASNEKLFF	TGTGCCAGCAGACAGGCGTCTAATGAAAAACTGTTTTTT